The rows below give T cell receptor beta chains drawn from one sample of a study of response to subunit inactivated influenza vaccine. From the RT-PCR reads, TCRdb called clonotypes with MiXCR, one entry per CDR3 protein. The table lists about 520,000 distinct CDR3 sequences, roughly 7.6% of them singletons. This specimen was PBMCs from blood, taken approximately 25 months after vaccination. The receptor source for this set is a man aged 50 to 69 who received an inactivated influenza vaccine. CDR3s include the opening cysteine and the closing phenylalanine or tryptophan. D genes are given only for firm matches. Clone size is not always given. Where it is, it says once, few, many or a class for expanded clones.

j_gene: TRBJ2-5
v_gene: TRBV20-1
d_gene: TRBD2
abundance: few
CDR3aa: CSAPKIKAVQAGVWGETQYF
CDR3nt: TGCAGTGCTCCTAAAATCAAAGCGGTACAAGCGGGAGTGTGGGGAGAGACCCAGTACTTC

j_gene: TRBJ2-1
v_gene: TRBV6-7
d_gene: -
abundance: few
CDR3aa: CASSRQGASGEPGSYNEQFF
CDR3nt: TGTGCCAGCAGTCGACAGGGGGCTAGCGGGGAGCCTGGCTCCTACAATGAGCAGTTCTTC

j_gene: TRBJ2-1
v_gene: TRBV12-3/TRBV12-4
d_gene: TRBD2
abundance: many
CDR3aa: CASSPRDYSYNEQFF
CDR3nt: TGTGCCAGCAGTCCCAGGGACTACTCCTACAATGAGCAGTTCTTC

j_gene: TRBJ2-6
v_gene: TRBV28
d_gene: TRBD1
abundance: few
CDR3aa: CASSQDRVSGANVLTF
CDR3nt: TGTGCCAGCAGTCAGGACAGGGTCTCTGGGGCCAACGTCCTGACTTTC

j_gene: TRBJ1-3
v_gene: TRBV7-8
d_gene: TRBD1
abundance: few
CDR3aa: CASSSRTGVGGNTIYF
CDR3nt: TGTGCCAGCAGCTCGCGGACAGGGGTGGGAGGAAACACCATATATTTT

j_gene: TRBJ1-1
v_gene: TRBV10-3
d_gene: TRBD1
abundance: -
CDR3aa: CGTGAMNTEAFF
CDR3nt: TGTGGCACAGGGGCGATGAACACTGAAGCTTTCTTT

j_gene: TRBJ1-1
v_gene: TRBV30
d_gene: -
abundance: few
CDR3aa: CAWSVHLKVDTEAFF
CDR3nt: TGTGCCTGGAGTGTACACCTCAAGGTGGACACTGAAGCTTTCTTT

j_gene: TRBJ2-7
v_gene: TRBV5-6
d_gene: -
abundance: many
CDR3aa: CASSFFEEQYF
CDR3nt: TGTGCCAGCAGCTTCTTTGAGGAGCAGTACTTC

j_gene: TRBJ2-7
v_gene: TRBV29-1
d_gene: -
abundance: -
CDR3aa: CSVRTGTYEQYF
CDR3nt: TGCAGCGTTAGAACAGGGACCTACGAGCAGTACTTC

j_gene: TRBJ2-1
v_gene: TRBV20-1
d_gene: -
abundance: few
CDR3aa: CSARGQGGYGSIF
CDR3nt: TGCAGTGCTAGAGGGCAGGGGGGATACGGGTCGATCTTC

j_gene: TRBJ2-3
v_gene: TRBV10-3
d_gene: TRBD2
abundance: -
CDR3aa: CAITGTSGSIDTQYF
CDR3nt: TGTGCCATCACCGGGACTAGCGGGAGTATAGATACGCAGTATTTT

j_gene: TRBJ2-3
v_gene: TRBV12-3/TRBV12-4
d_gene: -
abundance: many
CDR3aa: CASSLMVFTDTQYF
CDR3nt: TGTGCCAGCAGTTTAATGGTTTTCACAGATACGCAGTATTTT

j_gene: TRBJ2-7
v_gene: TRBV18
d_gene: -
abundance: few
CDR3aa: CASSPPGIGSYEQYF
CDR3nt: TGTGCCAGCTCACCACCAGGGATAGGCTCCTACGAGCAGTACTTC

j_gene: TRBJ2-5
v_gene: TRBV7-2
d_gene: TRBD2
abundance: few
CDR3aa: CASSFQAGAKETQYF
CDR3nt: TGTGCCAGCAGCTTCCAAGCGGGGGCGAAGGAGACCCAGTACTTC

j_gene: TRBJ2-3
v_gene: TRBV29-1
d_gene: TRBD2
abundance: many
CDR3aa: CSVEGTSGTDTQYF
CDR3nt: TGCAGCGTTGAAGGGACTAGCGGCACAGATACGCAGTATTTT

j_gene: TRBJ2-3
v_gene: TRBV29-1
d_gene: TRBD1
abundance: many
CDR3aa: CSVEWGRTGVVDTQYF
CDR3nt: TGCAGCGTTGAATGGGGGCGGACAGGGGTTGTAGATACGCAGTATTTT

j_gene: TRBJ1-1
v_gene: TRBV20-1
d_gene: -
abundance: few
CDR3aa: CSAAQALGTEAFF
CDR3nt: TGCAGTGCAGCACAGGCACTCGGAACTGAAGCTTTCTTT

j_gene: TRBJ2-1
v_gene: TRBV6-1
d_gene: -
abundance: many
CDR3aa: CASSERSYNEQFF
CDR3nt: TGTGCCAGCAGTGAAAGGTCCTACAATGAGCAGTTCTTC

j_gene: TRBJ1-5
v_gene: TRBV6-1
d_gene: -
abundance: few
CDR3aa: CATGRGSGNQPQHF
CDR3nt: TGTGCGACAGGCAGGGGTTCGGGCAATCAGCCCCAGCATTTT

j_gene: TRBJ2-2
v_gene: TRBV15
d_gene: TRBD2
abundance: -
CDR3aa: CATSRVATSVTGELFF
CDR3nt: TGTGCCACCAGCAGAGTCGCGACTAGCGTCACCGGGGAGCTGTTTTTT

j_gene: TRBJ1-5
v_gene: TRBV12-3/TRBV12-4
d_gene: TRBD1
abundance: few
CDR3aa: CASSLDRGPRQPQHF
CDR3nt: TGTGCCAGCAGTTTGGACAGGGGGCCGCGGCAGCCCCAGCATTTT

j_gene: TRBJ1-1
v_gene: TRBV30
d_gene: -
abundance: -
CDR3aa: CAWGGGYTEAFF
CDR3nt: TGTGCCTGGGGGGGAGGTTACACTGAAGCTTTCTTT

j_gene: TRBJ2-5
v_gene: TRBV6-1
d_gene: TRBD2
abundance: few
CDR3aa: CASSRRSGRYETQYF
CDR3nt: TGTGCCAGCAGTAGGAGGAGCGGGAGATACGAGACCCAGTACTTC

j_gene: TRBJ2-5
v_gene: TRBV20-1
d_gene: -
abundance: -
CDR3aa: CSARDEGHRLRTQYF
CDR3nt: TGCAGTGCTAGAGATGAAGGTCACCGGCTACGGACCCAGTACTTC

j_gene: TRBJ1-2
v_gene: TRBV28
d_gene: TRBD1
abundance: -
CDR3aa: CASSLYGQGAVYGYTF
CDR3nt: TGTGCCAGCAGTTTATACGGCCAGGGGGCTGTTTATGGCTACACCTTC

j_gene: TRBJ1-5
v_gene: TRBV6-5
d_gene: -
abundance: -
CDR3aa: CASSYRGDNQPQHF
CDR3nt: TGTGCCAGCAGTTACCGGGGGGACAATCAGCCCCAGCATTTT

j_gene: TRBJ1-1
v_gene: TRBV29-1
d_gene: -
abundance: -
CDR3aa: CSADRNTEAFF
CDR3nt: TGCAGCGCGGACCGGAACACTGAAGCTTTCTTT

j_gene: TRBJ1-4
v_gene: TRBV20-1
d_gene: -
abundance: many
CDR3aa: CSARDSVNEKLFF
CDR3nt: TGCAGTGCTAGAGACAGTGTTAATGAAAAACTGTTTTTT

j_gene: TRBJ2-6
v_gene: TRBV4-3
d_gene: -
abundance: many
CDR3aa: CASSQDPGFSSGANVLTF
CDR3nt: TGCGCCAGCAGCCAAGATCCAGGGTTCTCCTCTGGGGCCAACGTCCTGACTTTC

j_gene: TRBJ2-3
v_gene: TRBV20-1
d_gene: -
abundance: -
CDR3aa: CSARDSGPRTDTQYF
CDR3nt: TGCAGTGCTAGAGATAGTGGGCCCCGCACAGATACGCAGTATTTT

j_gene: TRBJ2-7
v_gene: TRBV24-1
d_gene: -
abundance: few
CDR3aa: CATSDPYRLYF
CDR3nt: TGTGCCACCAGTGACCCCTACCGTCTCTACTTC

j_gene: TRBJ2-7
v_gene: TRBV4-3
d_gene: -
abundance: few
CDR3aa: CASSQDLADSYEQYF
CDR3nt: TGCGCCAGCAGCCAAGATTTGGCAGACTCCTACGAGCAGTACTTC

j_gene: TRBJ2-2
v_gene: TRBV6-2/TRBV6-3
d_gene: TRBD2
abundance: few
CDR3aa: CASSQPAGATGELFF
CDR3nt: TGTGCCAGCAGTCAACCAGCGGGAGCCACCGGGGAGCTGTTTTTT